A selection of T cell receptor beta chains follows, all from one sample in a study of cytomegalovirus exposure and HLA in healthy donors. Assay used: immunoSEQ multiplex PCR; TCRdb lists only in-frame clones, some missing. Of 65,000 or so clones listed, 70% to 80% are singletons. The specimen was PBMCs. The receptor source for this set is a girl between 10 and 17 years old in good health and CMV-seropositive. The CDR3 runs from the conserved cysteine through the conserved F or W. The order of the fields is J gene, CDR3 length, clone size, D gene, V gene, CDR3 DNA, CDR3 protein. A D gene is named only where the DNA matches it firmly. Only some rows state a clone size, as once, few, many or a class for expanded clones.

j_call: TRBJ1-5
cdr3_length: 16
clone_size: -
d_call: -
v_call: TRBV6-6
cdr3_nt: TGTGCCAGCAGTTACCTACAGGGTGTTGGGGATCAGCCCCAGCATTTT
cdr3_aa: CASSYLQGVGDQPQHF

j_call: TRBJ2-1
cdr3_length: 14
clone_size: -
d_call: TRBD1
v_call: TRBV28
cdr3_nt: TGTGCCAGCAGTTTCAGGGACAGCTTCAATGAGCAGTTCTTC
cdr3_aa: CASSFRDSFNEQFF

j_call: TRBJ2-2
cdr3_length: 19
clone_size: -
d_call: TRBD2
v_call: TRBV7-9
cdr3_nt: TGTGCCAGCAGCCCAGCCGGGACGACTAGCGCACTTTTGACCGGGGAGCTGTTTTTT
cdr3_aa: CASSPAGTTSALLTGELFF

j_call: TRBJ2-7
cdr3_length: 13
clone_size: once
d_call: TRBD2
v_call: TRBV30
cdr3_nt: TGTGCCTGGAGGACTAGCGGGACTGGGGAGCAGTACTTC
cdr3_aa: CAWRTSGTGEQYF

j_call: TRBJ2-7
cdr3_length: 13
clone_size: -
d_call: TRBD1
v_call: TRBV29-1
cdr3_nt: TGCAGCGTTACCCGACAGGGTTCCTACGAGCAGTACTTC
cdr3_aa: CSVTRQGSYEQYF

j_call: TRBJ1-1
cdr3_length: 14
clone_size: -
d_call: -
v_call: TRBV30
cdr3_nt: TGTGCCTGGAGTTTGGGGGGGGGATTGACTGAAGCTTTCTTT
cdr3_aa: CAWSLGGGLTEAFF

j_call: TRBJ1-1
cdr3_length: 13
clone_size: -
d_call: -
v_call: TRBV6-1
cdr3_nt: TGTCTGTTGAGGGATCGTTTGAACACTGAAGCTTTCTTT
cdr3_aa: CLLRDRLNTEAFF

j_call: TRBJ1-1
cdr3_length: 12
clone_size: -
d_call: -
v_call: TRBV27
cdr3_nt: TGTGCCAGCAGGGGCTTTGGTACTGAAGCTTTCTTT
cdr3_aa: CASRGFGTEAFF

j_call: TRBJ1-1
cdr3_length: 18
clone_size: -
d_call: TRBD1
v_call: TRBV7-8
cdr3_nt: TGTGCCAGCAGCTCCCGCGTGGGACAGCGGTTCATGAACACTGAAGCTTTCTTT
cdr3_aa: CASSSRVGQRFMNTEAFF

j_call: TRBJ1-2
cdr3_length: 13
clone_size: -
d_call: -
v_call: TRBV5-4
cdr3_nt: TGTGCCAGCAGCCTACTACTGACCTATGGCTACACCTTC
cdr3_aa: CASSLLLTYGYTF

j_call: TRBJ2-7
cdr3_length: 15
clone_size: -
d_call: TRBD1
v_call: TRBV30
cdr3_nt: TGTGCCTGGAGTGTAATCCGGGACAGGGTAGGCGAGCAGTACTTC
cdr3_aa: CAWSVIRDRVGEQYF

j_call: TRBJ1-2
cdr3_length: 14
clone_size: -
d_call: TRBD1
v_call: TRBV18
cdr3_nt: TGTGCCAGCTCCCCGGAACGGACAGGGAAGGGCTACACCTTC
cdr3_aa: CASSPERTGKGYTF

j_call: TRBJ1-1
cdr3_length: 15
clone_size: -
d_call: TRBD1
v_call: TRBV9
cdr3_nt: TGTGCCAGCAGCTCCGACAGGGGGTTCTTCAGTGAAGCTTTCTTT
cdr3_aa: CASSSDRGFFSEAFF

j_call: TRBJ2-5
cdr3_length: 15
clone_size: -
d_call: TRBD1
v_call: TRBV28
cdr3_nt: TGTGCCAGCAGTCCAGAGGACAGGCCGGGAGAGACCCAGTACTTC
cdr3_aa: CASSPEDRPGETQYF

j_call: TRBJ1-2
cdr3_length: 12
clone_size: -
d_call: -
v_call: TRBV15
cdr3_nt: TGTGCCACCAGCCCACCATTCGGGGGCTACACCTTC
cdr3_aa: CATSPPFGGYTF

j_call: TRBJ2-6
cdr3_length: 18
clone_size: few
d_call: TRBD1
v_call: TRBV12-5
cdr3_nt: TGTGCTAGTGGTTTGGTTTTCGGACAGGGGGCTGGGGCCAACGTCCTGACTTTC
cdr3_aa: CASGLVFGQGAGANVLTF

j_call: TRBJ1-2
cdr3_length: 13
clone_size: -
d_call: -
v_call: TRBV15
cdr3_nt: TGTGCCACCAGCCCCGCCCGGGGAGATGGCTACACCTTC
cdr3_aa: CATSPARGDGYTF

j_call: TRBJ2-7
cdr3_length: 14
clone_size: -
d_call: TRBD1
v_call: TRBV6-1
cdr3_nt: TGTGCCAGCAGCGCCGGGACAGGGGCGGTGGGGCAGTACTTC
cdr3_aa: CASSAGTGAVGQYF

j_call: TRBJ2-7
cdr3_length: 15
clone_size: few
d_call: -
v_call: TRBV7-7
cdr3_nt: TGTGCCAGCAGCTTAAGTCCAGGGAAAGGCTACGAGCAGTACTTC
cdr3_aa: CASSLSPGKGYEQYF

j_call: TRBJ2-1
cdr3_length: 14
clone_size: -
d_call: TRBD2
v_call: TRBV7-9
cdr3_nt: TGTGCCAGCAGCTCATGGACTAGCGAGAATGAGCAGTTCTTC
cdr3_aa: CASSSWTSENEQFF

j_call: TRBJ1-5
cdr3_length: 16
clone_size: -
d_call: -
v_call: TRBV28
cdr3_nt: TGTGCCAGCAGTATAACCGACAGGAGGTCAGATCAGCCCCAGCATTTT
cdr3_aa: CASSITDRRSDQPQHF

j_call: TRBJ1-4
cdr3_length: 14
clone_size: -
d_call: TRBD1
v_call: TRBV29-1
cdr3_nt: TGCAGCGCCGAGGTAGGGGGCGGAGGGGAAAAACTGTTTTTT
cdr3_aa: CSAEVGGGGEKLFF

j_call: TRBJ1-4
cdr3_length: 14
clone_size: few
d_call: -
v_call: TRBV2
cdr3_nt: TGTGCCAGCAGGAGGACACCGAGAGGTGAAAAACTGTTTTTT
cdr3_aa: CASRRTPRGEKLFF

j_call: TRBJ2-5
cdr3_length: 14
clone_size: few
d_call: TRBD1
v_call: TRBV9
cdr3_nt: TGTGCCAGCAGCGTGGGGGACAGGCCAGAGACCCAGTACTTC
cdr3_aa: CASSVGDRPETQYF

j_call: TRBJ1-1
cdr3_length: 13
clone_size: -
d_call: -
v_call: TRBV18
cdr3_nt: TGTGCCAGCTCACCCACAGGGAACACTGAAGCTTTCTTT
cdr3_aa: CASSPTGNTEAFF

j_call: TRBJ2-4
cdr3_length: 14
clone_size: once
d_call: -
v_call: TRBV5-1
cdr3_nt: TGCGCCAGCAGCCCCCAGGGGCGCGGAAATATTCAGTACTTC
cdr3_aa: CASSPQGRGNIQYF

j_call: TRBJ2-7
cdr3_length: 15
clone_size: once
d_call: -
v_call: TRBV7-9
cdr3_nt: TGTGCCAGCAGCAACCCCGGGACTTCCCACTACGAGCAGTACTTC
cdr3_aa: CASSNPGTSHYEQYF

j_call: TRBJ2-7
cdr3_length: 15
clone_size: -
d_call: TRBD2
v_call: TRBV2
cdr3_nt: TGTGCCAGCAGTCCCCGGACTAGCGGCTTAGGCGAGCAGTACTTC
cdr3_aa: CASSPRTSGLGEQYF

j_call: TRBJ2-1
cdr3_length: 14
clone_size: -
d_call: -
v_call: TRBV6-4
cdr3_nt: TGTGCCAGCAGTGAGCAGGGAGGACCGCATGAGCAGTTCTTC
cdr3_aa: CASSEQGGPHEQFF

j_call: TRBJ1-2
cdr3_length: 14
clone_size: once
d_call: TRBD1
v_call: TRBV5-4
cdr3_nt: TGTGCCAGCACCCCGGGACAGGGGGCCTATGGCTACACCTTC
cdr3_aa: CASTPGQGAYGYTF

j_call: TRBJ1-2
cdr3_length: 15
clone_size: once
d_call: -
v_call: TRBV13
cdr3_nt: TGTGCCAGCAGTTTGTTCGGTAAATCCAACTATGGCTACACCTTC
cdr3_aa: CASSLFGKSNYGYTF

j_call: TRBJ2-7
cdr3_length: 14
clone_size: few
d_call: TRBD1
v_call: TRBV28
cdr3_nt: TGTGCCAGCCTCGGACAGGCCCCCTCCTACGAGCAGTACTTC
cdr3_aa: CASLGQAPSYEQYF

j_call: TRBJ1-5
cdr3_length: 14
clone_size: few
d_call: -
v_call: TRBV4-1
cdr3_nt: TGCGCCAGCAGCCAAGCCGGGGGCAATCAGCCCCAGCATTTT
cdr3_aa: CASSQAGGNQPQHF

j_call: TRBJ1-4
cdr3_length: 12
clone_size: -
d_call: -
v_call: TRBV30
cdr3_nt: TGTGCCTGGAGTGTCATGAGTGAAAAACTGTTTTTT
cdr3_aa: CAWSVMSEKLFF

j_call: TRBJ2-7
cdr3_length: 16
clone_size: few
d_call: TRBD1
v_call: TRBV7-2
cdr3_nt: TGTGCCAGCAGCTCGACAGGGGTCCTAAAGACCTACGAGCAGTACTTC
cdr3_aa: CASSSTGVLKTYEQYF

j_call: TRBJ2-1
cdr3_length: 15
clone_size: -
d_call: -
v_call: TRBV11-2
cdr3_nt: TGTGCCAGCAGCGAGCCCGGAGATGCTGGTGATGAGCAGTTCTTC
cdr3_aa: CASSEPGDAGDEQFF

j_call: TRBJ1-1
cdr3_length: 14
clone_size: few
d_call: -
v_call: TRBV7-2
cdr3_nt: TGTGCCAGCAGCTTGGCGACAGGGAACACTGAAGCTTTCTTT
cdr3_aa: CASSLATGNTEAFF

j_call: TRBJ1-5
cdr3_length: 15
clone_size: -
d_call: -
v_call: TRBV5-8
cdr3_nt: TGTGCCAGCAGCCCAGGGGAAAGTGGCAATCAGCCCCAGCATTTT
cdr3_aa: CASSPGESGNQPQHF

j_call: TRBJ2-4
cdr3_length: 16
clone_size: -
d_call: -
v_call: TRBV7-9
cdr3_nt: TGTGCCAGCAGCCCGAAAACACCCCCGGGCAAAAACATTCAGTACTTC
cdr3_aa: CASSPKTPPGKNIQYF

j_call: TRBJ2-2
cdr3_length: 15
clone_size: -
d_call: -
v_call: TRBV10-3
cdr3_nt: TGTGCCATCAGTGTTCAAGTCGAGAGTGACGGGGAGCTGTTTTTT
cdr3_aa: CAISVQVESDGELFF

j_call: TRBJ2-4
cdr3_length: 15
clone_size: -
d_call: -
v_call: TRBV4-2
cdr3_nt: TGTGCCAGCAGCCATGAACTGAAAGCCAAAAACATTCAGTACTTC
cdr3_aa: CASSHELKAKNIQYF

j_call: TRBJ1-4
cdr3_length: 15
clone_size: -
d_call: TRBD1
v_call: TRBV14
cdr3_nt: TGTGCCAGCAGCCTTACCGGGACAGGGGGTGAAAAACTGTTTTTT
cdr3_aa: CASSLTGTGGEKLFF

j_call: TRBJ1-1
cdr3_length: 10
clone_size: -
d_call: -
v_call: TRBV30
cdr3_nt: TGTGCCTGGATAGGAGTAGAAGCTTTCTTT
cdr3_aa: CAWIGVEAFF

j_call: TRBJ1-2
cdr3_length: 15
clone_size: -
d_call: TRBD1
v_call: TRBV6-5
cdr3_nt: TGTGCCAGCAGTGGTCCCGGGACAGGAAACTATGGCTACACCTTC
cdr3_aa: CASSGPGTGNYGYTF

j_call: TRBJ2-3
cdr3_length: 16
clone_size: -
d_call: TRBD2
v_call: TRBV6-4
cdr3_nt: TGTGCCAGCAGTGAACTAGCGGGAGGGGATTCCGGTACGCAGTATTTT
cdr3_aa: CASSELAGGDSGTQYF

j_call: TRBJ1-2
cdr3_length: 13
clone_size: few
d_call: -
v_call: TRBV28
cdr3_nt: TGTGCCAGCAGTTTTTGGGGGGTGGGTGGCTACACCTTC
cdr3_aa: CASSFWGVGGYTF

j_call: TRBJ2-1
cdr3_length: 15
clone_size: once
d_call: -
v_call: TRBV5-1
cdr3_nt: TGCGCCAGCAGACTTGAACTATCCTATAACAATGAGCAGTTCTTC
cdr3_aa: CASRLELSYNNEQFF

j_call: TRBJ1-6
cdr3_length: 16
clone_size: -
d_call: TRBD1
v_call: TRBV7-9
cdr3_nt: TGTGCCAGCAGCCTAAAAGGGACAGGGGTAAATTCACCCCTCCACTTT
cdr3_aa: CASSLKGTGVNSPLHF

j_call: TRBJ1-1
cdr3_length: 11
clone_size: -
d_call: TRBD1
v_call: TRBV30
cdr3_nt: TGTGCCTGGAGTCCGGGACAGGGTGCTTTCTTT
cdr3_aa: CAWSPGQGAFF

j_call: TRBJ1-2
cdr3_length: 15
clone_size: -
d_call: -
v_call: TRBV4-1
cdr3_nt: TGCGCCAGCAGCCAAGGTAAAGGGGGAATGATTGGCTACACCTTC
cdr3_aa: CASSQGKGGMIGYTF

j_call: TRBJ1-2
cdr3_length: 13
clone_size: -
d_call: -
v_call: TRBV5-6
cdr3_nt: TGTGCCAGCAGCTGGGACATTAACTATGGCTACACCTTC
cdr3_aa: CASSWDINYGYTF

j_call: TRBJ1-2
cdr3_length: 13
clone_size: -
d_call: -
v_call: TRBV19
cdr3_nt: TGTGCCAGTAGTATCTACGGGTACTATGGCTACACCTTC
cdr3_aa: CASSIYGYYGYTF

j_call: TRBJ1-2
cdr3_length: 14
clone_size: -
d_call: TRBD1
v_call: TRBV4-1
cdr3_nt: TGCGCCAGCAGCCAGACCCTTCCGAACAGGGGAAGGGACTTC
cdr3_aa: CASSQTLPNRGRDF

j_call: TRBJ2-7
cdr3_length: 14
clone_size: -
d_call: -
v_call: TRBV28
cdr3_nt: TGTGCCAGCGGGACCTACTCCGGGAGCTACGAGCAGTACTTC
cdr3_aa: CASGTYSGSYEQYF

j_call: TRBJ1-2
cdr3_length: 15
clone_size: -
d_call: -
v_call: TRBV5-4
cdr3_nt: TGTGCCAGCAGCCGGCCAGGGCAGGGTAAGGAAGGCTACACCTTC
cdr3_aa: CASSRPGQGKEGYTF